The clone carrying this TCR beta chain appeared a single time. Its antigen is not known. The CDR3 consists of 17 residues. The germline V gene encodes CDR1 SGHRS and CDR2 YFSETQ. Trimming left V 0 bases short and J 1 base short, with 16 bases between. The entry originates in a study of vaccination and CD4 T cells after COVID-19. Notes on the study in general: Researchers looked at relatively few convalescent patients and had no early post-infection timepoints. Researchers report that 304 of 307 vaccine-specific clones in convalescent patients proved spike mono-reactive.

As for treatment: approximately nine-day PBMC culture with coronavirus spike peptide pools or control peptides (ViraFEST assay). Fresh IL-2 medium replaced half the culture medium on days 3 and 7. Cultured CD4+ T-cell DNA underwent Oncomine TCR Beta short-read sequencing. TCRdb re-called the PCR reads through MiXCR, storing one row per CDR3 protein. This sample has 15,000 to 20,000 distinct CDR3 sequences; around 75% occur once, and the top ten carry 15% to 20%. The TCR comes from a human donor who had recovered from COVID-19. The chain employs TRBV5-1 and TRBJ1-2; TRBD1 might be the D (5 bases). Sequenced material: CD4+ T cells from blood, cultured in vitro. CDR3 DNA sequence: TGCGCCAGCAGCTTGGGCGGAGGGGCCCTCTTTAACTATGGCTACACCTTC. It yields the protein CASSLGGGALFNYGYTF.